These 32 T cell receptor beta chains originate from one sample sequenced in a study of response to subunit inactivated influenza vaccine. TCRdb itself ran the RT-PCR reads through MiXCR, one entry per CDR3 protein. Counted here are 500,000 to 700,000 distinct CDR3 sequences, roughly 23% occurring once; the ten biggest clones make up about 3%. The sample was also reused in another study, on T cells expressing NK-cell markers. That work contributes: It was by 5'RACE template switching with UMIs that TCR beta cDNA was made.

This specimen consisted of CD4+ T cells sorted from PBMCs, obtained 12 days after vaccination. All receptors come from a man aged 45-65 years who received an inactivated influenza vaccine.

The chain carries TRBV7-9 and TRBJ1-5; D may be TRBD1 (5 bases). Deletions cut 3 bases from V and 3 bases from J, with 9 bases between. The CDR3 has 14 residues. Germline V lookup: CDR1 SEHNR, CDR2 FQNEAQ (reference sequence). The CDR3, as DNA: TGTGCCAGCAGCTTTGGGGGAAACAATCAGCCCCAGCATTTT. Its protein is CASSFGGNNQPQHF.

This clonotype has just a few counts. This chain connects TRBV5-1 to TRBJ2-2; D may match TRBD1 or TRBD2 (5 bases each). The CDR3 length is 15 residues. The ends were cut back, 1 base at V and 2 bases at J, with 9 bases in the middle. Germline V gives CDR1 SGHRS, CDR2 YFSETQ. The CDR3 region has the DNA TGCGCCAGCAGCTTGAGAGGGGACAACACCGGGGAGCTGTTTTTT. Its translation is CASSLRGDNTGELFF.

This clonotype was observed a handful of times. The V and J genes are TRBV12-3 or TRBV12-4 and TRBJ1-1; no clear D. Trimming removed 1 base from V and 1 base from J, with 10 bases in between. The CDR3 contains 15 residues. CDR3 DNA: TGTGCCAGCAGTTTAGTGGCAGCCACGAACACTGAAGCTTTCTTT. Protein: CASSLVAATNTEAFF.

The chain couples TRBV7-2 to TRBJ2-5; D unresolved. V lost 3 bases, J lost 4 bases, and 12 bases lay in between. Germline CDR1 is SGHTA and CDR2 is FQGNSA. The CDR3 is 14 residues long. CDR3 sequence: CASSFRFKGETQYF. In DNA, the CDR3 is TGTGCCAGCAGCTTTAGGTTTAAGGGAGAGACCCAGTACTTC. Full variable domain (outside the CDR3, taken from reference TRBV7-2 and TRBJ2-5): GAGVSQSPSNKVTEKGKDVELRCDPISGHTALYWYRQSLGQGLEFLIYFQGNSAPDKSGLPSDRFSAERTGGSVSTLTIQRTQQEDSAVYLCASSFRFKGETQYFGPGTRLLVL.

This clonotype was recorded a few times. The rearrangement uses TRBV7-2 and TRBJ2-3; TRBD2 aligns across 11 bases. With V trimmed by 0 bases and J by 7 bases, 9 bases remained unmatched. The CDR3 runs to 17 residues. CDR1 SGHTA and CDR2 FQGNSA come from the germline V gene. The CDR3 DNA follows: TGTGCCAGCAGCTTAGCACTAGCGGGAGTAAACCAATATACGCAGTATTTT. As protein: CASSLALAGVNQYTQYF.

V gene TRBV7-6 combines with J gene TRBJ2-7; D tentatively fits TRBD1 or TRBD2 (5 bases each). Germline V gene lookup returns CDR1 SGHVS and CDR2 FNYEAQ. V was cut by 2 bases and J by 4 bases, with 15 bases left in between. This CDR3 is built from 15 residues. The CDR3 nucleotides are TGTGCCAGCAGCTTACAGGGAGAGGGTCCTTACGAGCAGTACTTC. The encoded protein is CASSLQGEGPYEQYF.

This clonotype has at least ten counts. The rearrangement links TRBV6-1 to TRBJ1-5; D is possibly TRBD1 (6 bases). V was shortened by 7 bases and J by 5 bases, with 18 bases between the two germline ends. The CDR3 has 15 amino acids. Germline V CDR1 and CDR2: MNHNS, SASEGT. The CDR3 loop reads CASNVFTGRDQPQHF. CDR3 nucleotide sequence: TGTGCCAGCAACGTTTTTACAGGGCGGGATCAGCCCCAGCATTTT.

J is TRBJ2-7 and V is TRBV6-1, with 8 bases that match TRBD1. CDR3 length: 15 residues. V gave up 5 bases and J gave up 5 bases; unmatched junction bases: 11. Germline loops: CDR1 MNHNS, CDR2 SASEGT. DNA of the CDR3: TGTGCCAGCAGTACCCGGACAGGGTTTACCCACGAGCAGTACTTC. Protein: CASSTRTGFTHEQYF.

V usage is TRBV5-4 and J usage is TRBJ2-7; 9 nucleotides agree with TRBD2. J was trimmed by 2 bases and V by 3 bases; bases with no gene match: 9. CDR1 and CDR2 from the germline V gene are SGHNT and YYREEE (reference sequence). CDR3 length: 16 amino acids. The CDR3 reads CASSSAAGGKPYEQYF. The CDR3 DNA sequence: TGTGCCAGCAGCTCAGCGGCGGGAGGGAAACCCTACGAGCAGTACTTC. Using reference TRBV5-4 and TRBJ2-7 for the parts outside the CDR3, the full variable domain is ETGVTQSPTHLIKTRGQQVTLRCSSQSGHNTVSWYQQALGQGPQFIFQYYREEENGRGNFPPRFSGLQFPNYSSELNVNALELDDSALYLCASSSAAGGKPYEQYFGPGTRLTVT.

This clonotype was found many times. The chain joins TRBV2 to TRBJ2-7, with 9 bases fitting TRBD1. Per the germline V gene, CDR1 is SNHLY and CDR2 is FYNNEI. This CDR3 is 15 amino acids long. Trimming at V came to 1 base and at J to 3 bases, leaving 4 bases not matched to a gene. The CDR3 here is CASSEGATGGYEQYF. Here the CDR3 DNA reads TGTGCCAGCAGTGAAGGGGCGACAGGGGGCTACGAGCAGTACTTC.

This clonotype was counted between two and nine times. The chain has TRBV7-2 and TRBJ1-5; D unresolved. The CDR3 length is 13 residues. Germline V lookup: CDR1 SGHTA, CDR2 FQGNSA. With 5 bases removed from V and 12 bases from J, the gap between germline ends came to 17 bases. Written as DNA, the CDR3 is TGTGCCAGCAGCCTCCTGTCCGAAAGCGGCCAGCATTTT. Amino acid sequence: CASSLLSESGQHF.

This clonotype has a handful of counts. J is TRBJ2-7 and V is TRBV4-2; TRBD2 aligns across 7 bases. The CDR3 runs 15 residues. Unmatched junction bases numbered 10, after V lost 3 bases and J lost 5 bases. The V gene's germline CDR1 is LGHNA and CDR2 YNFKEQ. The CDR3 DNA follows: TGTGCCAGCAGCCATCTGGGGGACTACCGCAACGAGCAGTACTTC. Translation gives CASSHLGDYRNEQYF.

The chain combines TRBV20-1 with TRBJ1-5, with a weak D call TRBD1 (6 bases). Germline V CDR1 and CDR2: DFQATT, SNEGSKA (reference sequence). Deletions cut 4 bases from V and 3 bases from J, with 16 bases between. CDR3 length: 15 residues. The CDR3 sequence is CSATQQGRANQPQHF. In nucleotides, the CDR3 is TGCAGTGCTACTCAACAGGGTAGGGCCAATCAGCCCCAGCATTTT.

V and J are TRBV6-1 and TRBJ2-7; possibly TRBD1 for D (6 bases). The length of the CDR3 is 16 residues. Germline values: CDR1 MNHNS, CDR2 SASEGT. V lost 3 bases, J lost 3 bases, and 18 bases lay in between. CDR3 nucleotides: TGTGCCAGCAGTGATTTTTTCCGGGACATTAACTACGAGCAGTACTTC. Encoded protein: CASSDFFRDINYEQYF.

This clonotype was observed a few times. The rearrangement joins TRBV7-2 to TRBJ2-1; 10 bases align to TRBD2. J gave up 15 bases and V 3 bases, and 14 bases lay outside the gene matches. Germline V gives CDR1 SGHTA, CDR2 FQGNSA. This CDR3 contains 15 residues. The CDR3 DNA follows: TGTGCCAGCAGCTTTCGGACTAGCGGACCCCAGGTGGCGTTCTTC. Residues: CASSFRTSGPQVAFF.

This clonotype was seen ten or more times. The chain combines TRBV20-1 with TRBJ1-5; 10 nucleotides match TRBD1. V was clipped by 6 bases and J by 0 bases; unmatched bases: 11. CDR1 is DFQATT and CDR2 is SNEGSKA in the germline V gene (reference sequence). There are 17 residues in the CDR3. CDR3 residues: CSAPTGGGTRSNQPQHF. CDR3 coding DNA: TGCAGTGCCCCGACAGGGGGCGGAACTCGTAGCAATCAGCCCCAGCATTTT.

This chain joins TRBV27 and TRBJ2-5; TRBD1 is a possible D gene (6 bases). Trimming took off 4 bases at V and 2 bases at J, with 20 bases between the two ends. CDR1 and CDR2 (germline): MNHEY, SMNVEV (reference sequence). The CDR3 is 17 residues long. The CDR3 here is CASSYSAVLGQQETQYF. The CDR3 DNA is TGTGCCAGCAGTTACTCTGCGGTCCTCGGACAGCAAGAGACCCAGTACTTC.

The chain links TRBV4-2 to TRBJ1-1; 7 bases align to TRBD1. V trimming: 2 bases; J trimming: 10 bases; junction bases outside the gene matches: 4. The CDR3 length is 12 residues. The germline CDR1 and CDR2 sequences are LGHNA and YNFKEQ. CDR3 region: CASSQLQGLAFF. As DNA, the CDR3 is TGTGCCAGCAGCCAACTACAGGGGTTAGCTTTCTTT.

This clonotype was found a few times. The chain uses TRBV11-2 and TRBJ1-6, with a weak D call TRBD1 (6 bases). The CDR3 totals 14 residues. Germline loops: CDR1 SGHAT, CDR2 FQNNGV. V gave up 5 bases and J gave up 9 bases, with 14 bases separating them. The CDR3 loop is CASSTGRGGSPLHF. In DNA, the CDR3 is TGTGCCAGCAGCACAGGCAGGGGAGGTTCACCCCTCCACTTT. Full variable domain (rest looked up from reference TRBV11-2 and TRBJ1-6): EAGVAQSPRYKIIEKRQSVAFWCNPISGHATLYWYQQILGQGPKLLIQFQNNGVVDDSQLPKDRFSAERLKGVDSTLKIQPAKLEDSAVYLCASSTGRGGSPLHFGNGTRLTVT.

CDR3 DNA sequence: TGTGCCAGCAGCCGTTACAGGGATGAAAAACTGTTTTTT. Translation gives CASSRYRDEKLFF. This chain connects TRBV6-6 to TRBJ1-4, with D tentatively TRBD1 (6 bases). The CDR3 runs to 13 residues. Germline loops: CDR1 MNHNY, CDR2 SVGAGI (reference sequence). Trimming pared 6 bases from V and 6 bases from J, leaving 11 bases between.

Concerning this clonotype: This may stem from a read error, because a much larger clone lies one nucleotide away. The J gene is TRBJ2-2, the V gene TRBV10-3, with D unresolved. Germline V gene sequence: CDR1 ENHRY, CDR2 SYGVKD. The CDR3 is made up of 12 amino acids. This CDR3 reads CATQGNAGELFF. CDR3 sequence (DNA): TGTGCCACCCAAGGGAACGCCGGGGAGCTGTTTTTT.

There are a few counts of this clonotype. This chain uses TRBV3-1 with TRBJ2-1; D is unclear. The germline V gene encodes CDR1 LGHDT and CDR2 YNNKEL (reference sequence). CDR3 size: 11 residues. Trimming left V 1 base short and J 8 bases short, with 3 bases between. CDR3 bases: TGTGCCAGCAGCCAAGTCCATGAGCAGTTCTTC. Protein: CASSQVHEQFF.

The J gene is TRBJ2-4, the V gene TRBV7-9; D gene ambiguous. V dropped 6 bases and J dropped 3 bases, with 21 bases sitting between them. CDR3 length equals 17 residues. Germline assignment: CDR1 SEHNR and CDR2 FQNEAQ (reference sequence). The chain's CDR3 is CASRETGTKGGKNIQYF. In DNA, the CDR3 is TGTGCCAGCAGGGAAACGGGCACAAAGGGCGGCAAAAACATTCAGTACTTC.

The chain combines TRBV20-1 with TRBJ1-5; TRBD1 is a possible D gene (6 bases). Germline V gene data show CDR1 as DFQATT and CDR2 as SNEGSKA (reference sequence). The CDR3 totals 14 residues. Trimming took 6 bases from V and 7 from J, leaving 19 bases between them. DNA of the CDR3: TGCAGTGCCCGGCCCCGGGGGGCAGGGCAGCCCCAGCATTTT. As protein: CSARPRGAGQPQHF.

This clonotype was detected only a few times. The V call is TRBV30, the J call TRBJ1-5; TRBD1 matches 7 bases. Germline trimming cut 0 bases from V and 3 bases from J; bases unmatched to any gene: 11. This CDR3 is built from 17 residues. CDR1 GTSNPN and CDR2 SVGIG come from the germline V gene (reference sequence). CDR3 DNA: TGTGCCTGGAGTGTACCGGGCAGGGGGAGAAACAATCAGCCCCAGCATTTT. Protein sequence: CAWSVPGRGRNNQPQHF.

This chain uses TRBV20-1 with TRBJ2-7; 10 nucleotides match TRBD1. CDR1 DFQATT and CDR2 SNEGSKA come from the germline V gene (reference sequence). The length of the CDR3 is 12 residues. Trimming cost V 7 bases and J 1 base; bases outside gene matches: 1. CDR3 DNA sequence: TGCAGTGGGGACAGGGGATCCTACGAGCAGTACTTC. Its translation is CSGDRGSYEQYF.

The CDR3 loop reads CASSATEGNNEQFF. CDR3 DNA sequence: TGTGCCAGCAGCGCCACCGAAGGTAACAATGAGCAGTTCTTC. The chain couples TRBV7-2 to TRBJ2-1; D ambiguous. Germline lookup yields CDR1 SGHTA and CDR2 FQGNSA. The CDR3 consists of 14 residues. Trimming took 5 bases from V and 5 from J, leaving 13 bases between them.

This clonotype was detected only once. The rearrangement links TRBV24-1 to TRBJ2-3; D is unclear. The CDR3 loop spans 11 amino acids. The ends were cut back, 8 bases at V and 6 bases at J, with 8 bases in the middle. CDR1 KGHDR and CDR2 SFDVKD come from the germline V gene. The CDR3 region has the DNA TGTGCCACCACTGAAGGGGATACGCAGTATTTT. The encoded protein is CATTEGDTQYF.

This chain joins TRBV25-1 and TRBJ2-7; D may match TRBD1 or TRBD2 (5 bases each). The CDR3 runs 15 residues. The V and J ends lost 4 bases and 0 bases respectively, with 13 bases between them. Germline CDR1 and CDR2: MGHDK and SYGVNS. The CDR3 DNA sequence: TGTGCCAGCAGTGGAATTTCCGGGGCCTCCTACGAGCAGTACTTC. This sequence encodes CASSGISGASYEQYF.

This clonotype was found a few times. The chain is built from TRBV30 and TRBJ2-2; 7 nucleotides line up with TRBD1. This CDR3 has 14 residues. Germline-derived CDR1 and CDR2 are GTSNPN and SVGIG (reference sequence). The trim removed 4 bases at V and 1 base at J, leaving 3 bases unmatched. CDR3 protein: CAWTRTGNTGELFF. The CDR3 region has the DNA TGTGCCTGGACGAGGACAGGGAACACCGGGGAGCTGTTTTTT. The full variable domain, with the rest looked up from reference TRBV30 and TRBJ2-2, is SQTIHQWPATLVQPVGSPLSLECTVEGTSNPNLYWYRQAAGRGLQLLFYSVGIGQISSEVPQNLSASRPQDRQFILSSKKLLLSDSGFYLCAWTRTGNTGELFFGEGSRLTVL.

The sample holds a few counts of this clonotype. The J gene is TRBJ1-5, the V gene TRBV20-1, with TRBD1 matching 12 bases. V gave up 5 bases and J gave up 8 bases; unmatched junction bases: 7. CDR3 size: 14 residues. Germline V gives CDR1 DFQATT, CDR2 SNEGSKA (reference sequence). CDR3 nucleotide sequence: TGCAGTGCTCACCGGGACAGGGGGCATGAGCCCCAGCATTTT. This gives the protein CSAHRDRGHEPQHF.

The chain carries TRBV4-1 and TRBJ2-1; D unresolved. The V end was cut by 0 bases, the J end by 0 bases, with 6 bases between. Germline-derived CDR1 and CDR2 are MGHRA and YSYEKL. The CDR3 loop spans 15 amino acids. Here the CDR3 reads CASSQDRNSYNEQFF. As DNA, the CDR3 is TGCGCCAGCAGCCAAGACAGAAACTCCTACAATGAGCAGTTCTTC.